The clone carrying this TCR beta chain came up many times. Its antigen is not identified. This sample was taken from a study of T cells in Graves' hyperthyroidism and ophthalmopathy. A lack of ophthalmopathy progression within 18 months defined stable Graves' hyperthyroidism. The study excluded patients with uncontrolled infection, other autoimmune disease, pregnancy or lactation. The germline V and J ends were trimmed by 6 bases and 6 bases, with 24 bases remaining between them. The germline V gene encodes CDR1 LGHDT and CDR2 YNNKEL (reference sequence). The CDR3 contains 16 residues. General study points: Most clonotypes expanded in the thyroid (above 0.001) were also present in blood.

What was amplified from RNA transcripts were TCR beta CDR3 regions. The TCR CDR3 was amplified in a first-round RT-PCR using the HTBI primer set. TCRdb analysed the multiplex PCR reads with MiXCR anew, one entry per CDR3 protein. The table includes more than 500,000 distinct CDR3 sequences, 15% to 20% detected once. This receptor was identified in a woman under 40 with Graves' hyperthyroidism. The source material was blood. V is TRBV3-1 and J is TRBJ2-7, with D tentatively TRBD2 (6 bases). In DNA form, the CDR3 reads TGTGCCAGCAGTCCTACCCGCACGACTAGTATCGCCGAGCAGTACTTC. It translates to CASSPTRTTSIAEQYF.